This entry concerns a single T cell receptor (beta chain). As handled by the study authors: Scientists estimated how many nucleated cells there were by amplifying reference gene primers. This table comes from immunoSEQ multiplex PCR, and its TCRdb copy is limited to in-frame clones, with some not included. For V, J and clone size, that table is used; D and trimming come from the DNA. The table shows roughly 300,000 clones, with around 87% occurring only once. Assignments of participants to cohorts depended upon their own reported clinical history. These data come from a study of blood T cell repertoires in COVID-19. Looked up from germline, CDR1 is LGHDT and CDR2 is YNNKEL (reference sequence). Between the trimmed V and J ends, which lost 4 bases and 0 bases, there was a span of 14 bases. CDR3 length: 16 amino acids.

This TCR was recovered from a woman in her twenties or thirties who had recovered from COVID-19. The sample was PBMCs or T cells enriched from blood (not recorded which). The genes are TRBV3-1 (or the pseudogene TRBV3-2) and TRBJ2-3; D gene ambiguous. The CDR3 DNA reads as TGTGCCAGCAGCCCCCTTTTAGTAGTAAGCACAGATACGCAGTATTTT. Translating gives CASSPLLVVSTDTQYF.